These 22 T cell receptor beta chains were sequenced from one sample in a study of response to subunit inactivated influenza vaccine listed by TCRdb under 2018. Libraries came from RT-PCR. Sequenced using an Illumina HiSeq 2500. The public reads were quality trimmed at Q25 with fastp and then assembled into clones with MiXCR by TCRdb, keeping productive beta chains. Identical CDR3 protein sequences are pooled into one entry, listed with their most common genes and DNA. Within this sample are hundreds of thousands of distinct CDR3 sequences, with approximately 12% of them counted one time only. The ten largest clones take up about 9.4% of the sample. Sequences were derived from PBMCs from blood, sampled on the day of vaccination. The receptor set was obtained from a man in his fifties or sixties who received an inactivated influenza vaccine. Donor details come from another sample of the same person, matched by shared clones.

This clonotype came up many times. The chain has TRBV7-8 and TRBJ2-1; 8 bases agree with TRBD2. CDR3 length: 17 amino acids. J gave up 6 bases and V 2 bases, and 12 bases lay outside the gene matches. Germline lookup yields CDR1 SGHVS and CDR2 FQNEAQ. CDR3 bases: TGTGCCAGCAGCTTAAGGGCTGCGAGCGGGGGCCCCAATGAGCAGTTCTTC. Translating gives CASSLRAASGGPNEQFF. Full variable domain (outside the CDR3, taken from reference TRBV7-8 and TRBJ2-1): GAGVSQSPRYKVAKRGQDVALRCDPISGHVSLFWYQQALGQGPEFLTYFQNEAQLDKSGLPSDRFFAERPEGSVSTLKIQRTQQEDSAVYLCASSLRAASGGPNEQFFGPGTRLTVL.

This clonotype was seen a few times. The chain recombines TRBV4-3 with TRBJ2-1; TRBD2 aligns across 12 bases. The CDR3 extends over 15 amino acids. Germline V gene data show CDR1 as LGHNA and CDR2 as YSLEER. V shed 1 base and J 8 bases; nucleotides not matched to a gene: 3. This chain's CDR3 is CASSQGASGGDEQFF. DNA for the CDR3: TGCGCCAGCAGCCAAGGAGCTAGCGGGGGGGATGAGCAGTTCTTC.

The rearrangement uses TRBV18 and TRBJ1-4; D may be TRBD1 (5 bases). The CDR3 spans 14 residues. Trimming left V 1 base short and J 8 bases short, with 11 bases between. Germline-derived CDR1 and CDR2 are KGHSH and LQKENI. CDR3 sequence: CASSPRAGLEKLFF. For the CDR3, the DNA is TGTGCCAGCTCACCACGGGCAGGGCTAGAAAAACTGTTTTTT.

CDR3 bases: TGTGCCAGCGCAGAAGACAGGGTGACTCGTGGCTACACCTTC. This translates into CASAEDRVTRGYTF. This chain connects TRBV28 to TRBJ1-2; TRBD1 agrees at 7 bases. Germline values: CDR1 MDHEN, CDR2 SYDVKM. The CDR3 has 14 amino acids. V lost 8 bases, J lost 7 bases, and 13 bases stayed unmatched.

A single count supports this clonotype. The chain recombines TRBV7-9 with TRBJ2-1; D is possibly TRBD2 (8 bases). Per the germline V gene, CDR1 is SEHNR and CDR2 is FQNEAQ (reference sequence). The CDR3 spans 16 residues. V was clipped by 2 bases and J by 7 bases, with 18 bases between them. The CDR3 DNA reads as TGTGCCAGCAGCTTAAGAGGGGGCGGGAGGATGAATGAGCAGTTCTTC. This codes for CASSLRGGGRMNEQFF.

This clonotype was observed at least ten times. The J gene is TRBJ2-5, the V gene TRBV3-1; no reliable D call. V dropped 1 base and J dropped 4 bases, with 13 bases sitting between them. In germline, CDR1 is LGHDT, CDR2 YNNKEL (reference sequence). The CDR3 runs to 15 residues. Here the CDR3 reads CASSQVLGWTETQYF. CDR3 in DNA: TGTGCCAGCAGCCAAGTTCTGGGGTGGACAGAGACCCAGTACTTC.

The V and J genes are TRBV9 and TRBJ1-1; 7 nucleotides agree with TRBD1. The CDR3 spans 16 residues. Germline CDR1 reads SGDLS; CDR2 reads YYNGEE. Losses at the gene ends were 3 bases for V and 2 bases for J; bases not matched to a gene: 10. CDR3 residues: CASSDRRQGFNTEAFF. The CDR3 nucleotides are TGTGCCAGCAGCGACCGGAGACAGGGATTTAACACTGAAGCTTTCTTT.

This clonotype was recorded a few times. The chain links TRBV6-1 to TRBJ2-7; tentatively, D is TRBD1 or TRBD2 (5 bases each). The V gene lost 4 bases and the J gene lost 7 bases, with 14 bases spanning the gap. Germline CDR1 and CDR2: MNHNS and SASEGT. The CDR3 contains 13 residues. The DNA for the CDR3 is TGTGCCAGCAGTGGTGCCAGGGTAGCGGAGCAGTACTTC. Amino acids: CASSGARVAEQYF.

This clonotype turned up a few times. The CDR3 spells CASSSLQGNMNTEAFF. In DNA, the CDR3 is TGTGCCAGCAGCTCCCTTCAGGGAAATATGAACACTGAAGCTTTCTTT. V usage is TRBV27 and J usage is TRBJ1-1; D might be TRBD1 (5 bases). V lost 6 bases and J 0 bases, leaving 17 bases between the germline ends. From germline, CDR1 is MNHEY and CDR2 SMNVEV (reference sequence). The CDR3 consists of 16 residues.

The chain carries TRBV18 and TRBJ1-4; 7 bases line up with TRBD1. CDR1 and CDR2 (germline): KGHSH, LQKENI. The J segment lost 7 bases and the V segment lost 3 bases, leaving 5 bases of the junction unmatched. The CDR3 totals 14 residues. The CDR3 region is CASSPNRGGEKLFF. In nucleotides, the CDR3 is TGTGCCAGCTCACCGAACAGGGGTGGTGAAAAACTGTTTTTT.

This clonotype appeared many times. The junction does not match germline at one end; this may be a read error. The V and J genes are TRBV11-2 and TRBJ2-7, with TRBD1 matching over 9 bases. This CDR3 spans 16 amino acids. Germline CDR1 and CDR2: SGHAT and FQNNGV. This CDR3 is CASSLTGTGISSEQYF. DNA for the CDR3: TGTGCCAGCAGCTTGACCGGGACAGGGATTTCCTCCGAGCAGTACTTC.

The J gene is TRBJ2-7, the V gene TRBV28; tentative D call: TRBD1 (5 bases). With 6 bases removed from V and 6 bases from J, the gap between germline ends came to 15 bases. Germline CDR1 is MDHEN and CDR2 is SYDVKM. The CDR3 spans 13 residues. CDR3 DNA sequence: TGTGCCAGCAGGCCATCAGGGTTTGGCGAGCAGTACTTC. It yields the protein CASRPSGFGEQYF.

There are a few counts of this clonotype. The rearrangement uses TRBV28 and TRBJ1-4; D may be TRBD1 (5 bases). CDR3 size: 16 residues. CDR1 and CDR2 (germline): MDHEN, SYDVKM. Trimming cost V 7 bases and J 6 bases, with 21 bases left between them. CDR3 sequence: CASTPTWGRADEKLFF. The CDR3 DNA follows: TGTGCCAGCACCCCCACTTGGGGCAGGGCAGATGAAAAACTGTTTTTT.

The sample holds a few counts of this clonotype. The chain carries TRBV4-3 and TRBJ2-2; D uncertain. Germline lookup yields CDR1 LGHNA and CDR2 YSLEER. V was pared by 1 base and J by 2 bases, with 8 bases between. The CDR3 runs to 15 residues. The CDR3 DNA is TGCGCCAGCAGCCAAGGAGTAAGAAACACCGGGGAGCTGTTTTTT. Its translation: CASSQGVRNTGELFF.

This clonotype was seen a handful of times. V and J are TRBV4-2 and TRBJ2-7; D possibly corresponds to TRBD1 (5 bases). Germline assignment: CDR1 LGHNA and CDR2 YNFKEQ. V was trimmed by 0 bases and J by 0 bases, leaving 12 bases between them. This CDR3 spans 16 amino acids. The CDR3 is CASSQELRVSSYEQYF. Here the CDR3 DNA reads TGTGCCAGCAGCCAAGAACTCAGGGTGAGCTCCTACGAGCAGTACTTC.

The V and J genes are TRBV29-1 and TRBJ2-1; TRBD2 matches 11 bases. V shed 7 bases, J shed 10 bases, and the junction held 15 bases outside the gene matches. Per the germline V gene, CDR1 is SQVTM and CDR2 is ANQGSEA. The CDR3 covers 15 residues. CDR3 DNA sequence: TGCAGCGACACCCTTAGCGGGGGGGGCTCCAGGGAGCAGTTCTTC. Amino acids: CSDTLSGGGSREQFF.

The chain is built from TRBV7-9 and TRBJ2-5; 7 bases match TRBD2. Germline CDR1 is SEHNR and CDR2 is FQNEAQ (reference sequence). The CDR3 covers 16 residues. V lost 5 bases to trimming and J lost 7 bases; unmatched junction nucleotides: 16. In nucleotides, the CDR3 is TGTGCCAGCAGCCCCCAACTAGCGCTACGGGGTATGACCCAGTACTTC. This translates into CASSPQLALRGMTQYF.

The J gene is TRBJ1-1, the V gene TRBV30; 7 nucleotides align to TRBD1. From germline, CDR1 is GTSNPN and CDR2 SVGIG (reference sequence). After removal of 0 bases from V and 1 base from J, the junction contained 2 bases not matched to a gene. The CDR3 runs to 14 residues. The CDR3 sequence: CAWSVSGGNTEAFF. CDR3 DNA sequence: TGTGCCTGGAGTGTCTCAGGGGGGAACACTGAAGCTTTCTTT.

This sequence joins TRBV7-8 and TRBJ2-7, with D perhaps TRBD1 (6 bases). Trimming stripped 5 bases from V and 2 bases from J, with 10 bases between. This CDR3 spans 13 amino acids. Germline V lookup: CDR1 SGHVS, CDR2 FQNEAQ. CDR3 DNA sequence: TGTGCCAGCAGCCGGACAGTTCCCTACGAGCAGTACTTC. Protein: CASSRTVPYEQYF.

Only a few counts were recorded for this clonotype. This sequence joins TRBV6-1 and TRBJ1-4; D not certain. V dropped 4 bases and J dropped 13 bases, with 10 bases sitting between them. The CDR3 totals 11 residues. CDR1 and CDR2 (germline): MNHNS, SASEGT. CDR3 protein: CASSGLAGLFF. The CDR3 coding sequence is TGTGCCAGCAGTGGACTTGCTGGACTGTTTTTT.

This chain connects TRBV3-1 to TRBJ2-5, with 7 nucleotides matching TRBD2. The germline V gene has CDR1 LGHDT and CDR2 YNNKEL (reference sequence). This CDR3 region has 14 residues. V lost 0 bases to trimming and J lost 7 bases; unmatched junction nucleotides: 5. In DNA, the CDR3 is TGTGCCAGCAGCCAAGAAGCGGGGCCCAGGACCCAGTACTTC. Translation: CASSQEAGPRTQYF.

The chain carries TRBV20-1 and TRBJ2-1; TRBD2 matches at 8 bases. The trim removed 2 bases at V and 1 base at J, leaving 1 base unmatched. This CDR3 is 14 amino acids long. CDR1 is DFQATT, CDR2 SNEGSKA, per germline (reference sequence). CDR3 bases: TGCAGTGCTAGATTAGCGGGGTCCTACAATGAGCAGTTCTTC. It yields the protein CSARLAGSYNEQFF.